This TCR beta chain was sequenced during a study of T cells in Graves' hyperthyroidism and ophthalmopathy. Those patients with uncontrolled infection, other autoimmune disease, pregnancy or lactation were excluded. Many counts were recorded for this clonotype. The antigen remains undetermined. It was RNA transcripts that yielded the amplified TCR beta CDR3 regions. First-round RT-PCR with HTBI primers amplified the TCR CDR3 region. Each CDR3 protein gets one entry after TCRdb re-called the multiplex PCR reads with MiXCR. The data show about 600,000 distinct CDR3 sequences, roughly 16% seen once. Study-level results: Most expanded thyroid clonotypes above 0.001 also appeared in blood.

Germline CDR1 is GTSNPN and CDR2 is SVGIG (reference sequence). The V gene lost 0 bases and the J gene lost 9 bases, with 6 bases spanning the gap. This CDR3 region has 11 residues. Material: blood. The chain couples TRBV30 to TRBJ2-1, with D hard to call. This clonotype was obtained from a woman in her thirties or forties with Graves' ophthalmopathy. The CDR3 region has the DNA TGTGCCTGGAGTGTGACCCTTGAGCAGTTCTTC. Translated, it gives CAWSVTLEQFF.